A selection of T cell receptor beta chains follows, all from one sample in a study of blood T cell repertoires in COVID-19. TCRdb keeps only in-frame clones here, not all; method: immunoSEQ multiplex PCR. This table holds 200,000 to 250,000 clones, 88% found once. The source material was peripheral blood. The receptors were gathered from a woman aged 60-75 years with acute or convalescent COVID-19. The CDR3 runs from the conserved cysteine through the conserved F or W. D genes are given only for firm matches. A row's size may be missing; if present it is once, few, many or a size class.

clone_size d_call j_call v_call cdr3_nt cdr3_aa
- - TRBJ1-4 TRBV15 TGTGCCACCAGCAGAGATGGGGTAACAGGGTCCCCTAATGAAAAACTGTTTTTT CATSRDGVTGSPNEKLFF
- TRBD1 TRBJ1-5 TRBV19 TGTGCCAGTCGCGACAGGGGGAACAATCAGCCCCAGCATTTT CASRDRGNNQPQHF
- - TRBJ2-7 TRBV7-9 TGTGCCAGCAGCCTACAGGGCTACGAGCAGTACTTC CASSLQGYEQYF
- TRBD1 TRBJ1-1 TRBV12-3/TRBV12-4 TGTGCCAGCAGCACCGGGACAGTGGCTTTCTTT CASSTGTVAFF
- - TRBJ1-6 TRBV16 TGTGCCAGCAGCCGCCCGGGTGGCTCCTATAATTCACCCCTCCACTTT CASSRPGGSYNSPLHF
- - TRBJ1-5 TRBV27 TGTGCCAGCAGTTACAGGGGCAATCAGCCCCAGCATTTT CASSYRGNQPQHF
- TRBD1 TRBJ1-5 TRBV29-1 TGCAGCGTTCGGACAGGCAATCAGCTCCAGCATTTT CSVRTGNQLQHF
- TRBD1 TRBJ1-2 TRBV19 TGTGCCAGTAGTGGGGGACAGGGGGCTCCCTATGGCTACACCTTC CASSGGQGAPYGYTF
- TRBD1 TRBJ1-1 TRBV5-8 TGTGCCAGCAGCATACGACAGGGTAGAACTGAAGCTTTCTTT CASSIRQGRTEAFF
- - TRBJ1-4 TRBV5-1 TGCGCCAGCAGACCTTCACAGACCCTAAATGAAAAACTGTTTTTT CASRPSQTLNEKLFF
- - TRBJ1-3 TRBV7-9 TGTGCCAGCAGCACCTCGGGACTGACCTCTGGAAACACCATATATTTT CASSTSGLTSGNTIYF
- TRBD1 TRBJ2-7 TRBV29-1 TGCAGCGTCTTAAATCAGGGGGCCAGCGCCTACGAGCAGTACTTC CSVLNQGASAYEQYF
- - TRBJ2-7 TRBV19 TGTGCCAGTAGGAGGGCGACTGATTTCTACGAGCAGTACTTC CASRRATDFYEQYF
- - TRBJ1-1 TRBV19 TGTGCCAGTAGTATAATAGGGGACACTGAAGCTTTCTTT CASSIIGDTEAFF
- - TRBJ2-5 TRBV19 TGTGCCAGTCTAAGGACAGCCAACTCTCAAGAGACCCAGTACTTC CASLRTANSQETQYF
- TRBD1 TRBJ1-4 TRBV5-1 TGCGCCAGCAGCTTGGGGACGGGGACAGGGAATGAAAAACTGTTTTTT CASSLGTGTGNEKLFF
- TRBD1 TRBJ1-2 TRBV29-1 TGCAGCGTTGAAGATAAAGAAGGGACAGGGGTGAAAAAAAAGTTCTATGGCTACACCTTC CSVEDKEGTGVKKKFYGYTF
- TRBD1 TRBJ1-2 TRBV30 TGTGCCTGGAGTGTACCGGGACAGGGGGCCAACTATGGCTACACCTTC CAWSVPGQGANYGYTF
few - TRBJ1-2 TRBV19 TGTGCCAGTAGTATTGACTCGGGGGGGAACTATGGCTACACCTTC CASSIDSGGNYGYTF
- - TRBJ2-6 TRBV7-2 TGTGCCAGCAGTCTAGACGGACTCTCTGGTGGATCTGGGGCCAACGTCCTGACTTTC CASSLDGLSGGSGANVLTF
- TRBD1 TRBJ2-4 TRBV18 TGTGCCAGCTCCCCCGACAGGGTAGAAAACATTCAGTACTTC CASSPDRVENIQYF
- TRBD1 TRBJ1-1 TRBV30 TGTGCCTCAGACGGACAGGCCCTGATTCGGACTGAAGCTTTCTTT CASDGQALIRTEAFF
- TRBD1 TRBJ2-4 TRBV27 TGTGCCAGCAGTCTGGGACAGGGGGCGAACATTCAGTACTTC CASSLGQGANIQYF
- - TRBJ2-3 TRBV19 TGTGCCAGTAGTAGGCGGGCAGTGAGCCCAGATACGCAGTATTTT CASSRRAVSPDTQYF
- - TRBJ1-4 TRBV20-1 TGCAGCTTAGAGCTACAGAAGAAACTGTTTTTT CSLELQKKLFF
once - TRBJ2-5 TRBV7-2 TGTGCCAGCAGCCGGAGGGCATCACAAGAGACCCAGTACTTC CASSRRASQETQYF
- TRBD1 TRBJ2-3 TRBV18 TGTGCCAGCTCACCGGGACAGGGAAGCACAGATACGCAGTATTTT CASSPGQGSTDTQYF
- TRBD2 TRBJ2-2 TRBV9 TGTGCCAGCACTGTGCTAGCGGGGGGATCACCCGGGGAGCTGTTTTTT CASTVLAGGSPGELFF
- TRBD1 TRBJ2-7 TRBV11-1 TGTGCCAGCAGCTCCGGACAGGGTGGTCCCTACGAGCAGTACTTC CASSSGQGGPYEQYF
few - TRBJ2-7 TRBV12-3/TRBV12-4 TGTGCCAGCAGTCTCTACGAGCAGTACTTC CASSLYEQYF
- - TRBJ1-4 TRBV19 TGTGCCAGTAGTATAGGAGGCATTGACAATGAAAAACTGTTTTTT CASSIGGIDNEKLFF
- TRBD1 TRBJ1-1 TRBV7-9 TGTGCCAGCAGCTTAGGACAGGGGAGCCTTGAAGCTTTCTTT CASSLGQGSLEAFF
- TRBD2 TRBJ2-1 TRBV5-1 TGCGCCAGCAGCTTGGCTAGCGGTCCCTACAATGAGCAGTTCTTC CASSLASGPYNEQFF
- - TRBJ1-2 TRBV20-1 TGCAGTGCTAGTCAGGTTAACTATGGCTACACCTTC CSASQVNYGYTF
once - TRBJ2-7 TRBV5-4 TGTGCCAGCAGCTTGGACGGGTACGAGCAGTACTTC CASSLDGYEQYF
- - TRBJ1-2 TRBV18 TGTGCCAGCTCACTACACAGGGAGAATGGCTACACCTTC CASSLHRENGYTF
- - TRBJ2-7 TRBV28 TGTGCCAGCTTTTCGACTGGCGGTCGCTCCTACGAGCAGTACTTC CASFSTGGRSYEQYF
few TRBD2 TRBJ2-7 TRBV18 TGTGCCAGCTCATCCCCTCGTGGTAGCGGGACCTCCTACGAGCAGTACTTC CASSSPRGSGTSYEQYF
- TRBD2 TRBJ2-5 TRBV5-1 TGCGCCAGCGGCAAAGGAGGGACTAGCGGACAAGAGACCCAGTACTTC CASGKGGTSGQETQYF
- TRBD2 TRBJ2-1 TRBV19 TGTGCCAGTAGTATAGATCGGTCGCGGGGGGGCTCTTACAATGAGCAGTTCTTC CASSIDRSRGGSYNEQFF
- TRBD1 TRBJ1-2 TRBV4-2 TGTGCCAGCAGCCAGCGGGGGGTCTGGACAGGGGGCAATCCTAACTATGGCTACACCTTC CASSQRGVWTGGNPNYGYTF
- - TRBJ2-7 TRBV5-1 TGCGCCAGCAGCTTGGGGGCGGGCTTCTCCTACGAGCAGTACTTC CASSLGAGFSYEQYF
- - TRBJ2-7 TRBV2 TGTGCCAGCCTTAGTTGGGGCCTCGCCTACGAGCAGTACTTC CASLSWGLAYEQYF
few TRBD1 TRBJ1-4 TRBV29-1 TGCAGCGCTATGGGACAGGGTAATGAAAAACTGTTTTTT CSAMGQGNEKLFF
- - TRBJ1-5 TRBV28 TGTGCCAGCAGTTTAACGGACACAAATCAGCCCCAGCATTTT CASSLTDTNQPQHF
- TRBD2 TRBJ2-2 TRBV10-3 TGTGCCATCAGGACTAGCGGGGGGGGACGCACCGGGGAGCTGTTTTTT CAIRTSGGGRTGELFF